This passage covers 13 T cell receptor beta chains from one sample sequenced in a study of T-cell memory formation after mild COVID-19. TCRdb itself ran the 5' RACE reads through MiXCR, one entry per CDR3 protein. The sample records fewer than 300,000 distinct CDR3 sequences, roughly 18% being singletons. Material: PBMCs or a T cell subset sorted from them (not recorded which). The receptors shown here come from a man in his late teens or twenties who had mild COVID-19 (a few samples of this study predate the infection). Cell type and time point are not known.

This clonotype was picked up a small number of times. The CDR3 loop is CASRQRQGNTEAFF. The CDR3 DNA is TGTGCCAGCAGACAAAGACAGGGTAACACTGAAGCTTTCTTT. The gene calls are TRBV6-6 and TRBJ1-1; TRBD1 matches 7 bases. Trimming at V came to 6 bases and at J to 2 bases, leaving 6 bases not matched to a gene. This CDR3 is built from 14 residues. The germline CDR1 and CDR2 sequences are MNHNY and SVGAGI (reference sequence).

This clonotype was picked up a small number of times. This rearrangement joins TRBV5-6 to TRBJ2-2, with 8 bases aligning to TRBD1. The CDR3 contains 16 residues. Germline loops: CDR1 SGHDT, CDR2 YYEEEE. The junction had 6 bases not matched to a gene; V was cut back by 4 bases and J by 1 base. CDR3 bases: TGTGCCAGCAGCAAAGGACAGGGCTGGAACACCGGGGAGCTGTTTTTT. This sequence encodes CASSKGQGWNTGELFF.

This clonotype appeared a few times. V and J are TRBV7-3 and TRBJ2-5; D gene ambiguous. CDR1 is SGHTA and CDR2 is FQGTGA in the germline V gene. V was trimmed by 5 bases and J by 4 bases, leaving 14 bases between them. This CDR3 spans 14 amino acids. The CDR3 reads CASSPQPVGETQYF. In nucleotides, the CDR3 is TGTGCCAGCAGCCCACAGCCGGTTGGAGAGACCCAGTACTTC.

This clonotype was observed a few times. V is TRBV7-8 and J is TRBJ2-1; 10 nucleotides align to TRBD1. Germline assignment: CDR1 SGHVS and CDR2 FQNEAQ. The CDR3 is made up of 16 amino acids. With 4 bases clipped from V and 6 bases from J, the junction kept 9 bases outside the gene matches. CDR3 protein: CASSWHRDRGGNEQFF. For the CDR3, the DNA is TGTGCCAGCAGCTGGCACCGGGACAGGGGAGGCAATGAGCAGTTCTTC. The full variable domain, its missing parts supplied by reference TRBV7-8 and TRBJ2-1, is GAGVSQSPRYKVAKRGQDVALRCDPISGHVSLFWYQQALGQGPEFLTYFQNEAQLDKSGLPSDRFFAERPEGSVSTLKIQRTQQEDSAVYLCASSWHRDRGGNEQFFGPGTRLTVL.

This clonotype was counted between two and nine times. The rearrangement links TRBV6-5 to TRBJ1-4; weak D call: TRBD1 (6 bases). V dropped 6 bases and J dropped 3 bases, with 14 bases sitting between them. The CDR3 sequence is 15 residues long. CDR1 is MNHEY, CDR2 SVGAGI, per germline. The CDR3 bases are TGTGCCAGCAGAACCTCGGGGGGCGCTAATGAAAAACTGTTTTTT. Protein product: CASRTSGGANEKLFF.

The rearrangement uses TRBV29-1 and TRBJ2-7, with TRBD2 identical over 7 bases. The CDR3 consists of 14 residues. Trimming removed 3 bases from V and 2 bases from J; junction bases left unmatched: 7. Germline-derived CDR1 and CDR2 are SQVTM and ANQGSEA. The CDR3 bases are TGCAGCGTTGACGGTCTAGCGGACCCCTACGAGCAGTACTTC. Protein: CSVDGLADPYEQYF.

The genes are TRBV20-1 and TRBJ2-7, with a possible D match to TRBD1 (6 bases). V shed 1 base and J shed 2 bases, with 15 bases lying between them. The length of the CDR3 is 15 residues. Germline CDR1 and CDR2: DFQATT and SNEGSKA (reference sequence). CDR3 sequence (DNA): TGCAGTGCTAGAGCGCGCAGACAGGCCACCTACGAGCAGTACTTC. It yields the protein CSARARRQATYEQYF.

The chain is built from TRBV9 and TRBJ2-2; D could derive from TRBD1 or TRBD2 (6 bases each). The germline CDR1 and CDR2 sequences are SGDLS and YYNGEE. V shed 4 bases and J shed 7 bases, with 14 bases lying between them. This CDR3 contains 14 residues. CDR3 in DNA: TGTGCCAGCAGCCCAGGAAAGGGGGGCGGGGAGCTGTTTTTT. As protein: CASSPGKGGGELFF.

The chain carries TRBV18 and TRBJ2-3; D unresolved. CDR3 length: 14 amino acids. Germline assignment: CDR1 KGHSH and CDR2 LQKENI. V gave up 2 bases and J gave up 1 base, with 7 bases separating them. Here the CDR3 reads CASSPDSRTDTQYF. Written as DNA, the CDR3 is TGTGCCAGCTCACCAGATTCGCGCACAGATACGCAGTATTTT.

A word on this clonotype: One junction end disagrees with the germline gene, perhaps due to a read error. The J gene is TRBJ1-3, the V gene TRBV12-3 or TRBV12-4; 8 bases are a match to TRBD1. The CDR3 is made up of 14 amino acids. CDR3 loop: CASSRGQAGNTIYF. The CDR3 bases are TGTGCCAGCAGTCGGGGACAGGCTGGGAACACCATATATTTT.

The rearrangement links TRBV9 to TRBJ2-7; D perhaps matches TRBD2 (5 bases). This CDR3 is built from 14 residues. CDR1 is SGDLS and CDR2 is YYNGEE in the germline V gene. V lost 0 bases and J lost 7, with 14 bases in between. The DNA of the CDR3 is TGTGCCAGCAGCGTAGAGAGTGCCCCGGGAGAGCAGTACTTC. Translated, it gives CASSVESAPGEQYF. Filled out from reference TRBV9 and TRBJ2-7, the complete variable domain reads DSGVTQTPKHLITATGQRVTLRCSPRSGDLSVYWYQQSLDQGLQFLIQYYNGEERAKGNILERFSAQQFPDLHSELNLSSLELGDSALYFCASSVESAPGEQYFGPGTRLTVT.

The rearrangement joins TRBV5-4 to TRBJ2-1; 13 bases map to TRBD2. The J segment lost 7 bases and the V segment lost 6 bases, leaving 4 bases of the junction unmatched. Germline lookup yields CDR1 SGHNT and CDR2 YYREEE (reference sequence). This CDR3 is built from 14 residues. For the CDR3, the DNA is TGTGCCAGCACAACTAGCGGGGGGGCAAATGAGCAGTTCTTC. Its protein product is CASTTSGGANEQFF.

The rearrangement links TRBV29-1 to TRBJ2-3; D unresolved. V was cut by 0 bases and J by 5 bases, with 12 bases left in between. This CDR3 comprises 14 residues. Germline CDR1 SQVTM, CDR2 ANQGSEA. CDR3: CSVEDLGSGDTQYF. CDR3 coding DNA: TGCAGCGTTGAAGATCTCGGCTCCGGAGATACGCAGTATTTT.